This T cell receptor (beta chain) emerged from a study of CD8 T cells in Susac syndrome. In this sample, this clonotype turned up once. This CDR3 region has 17 residues. Deletions cut 8 bases from V and 1 base from J, with 20 bases between. With random hexamers, roughly 0.5 to 1 ug RNA was reverse transcribed. From the immunoSEQ multiplex PCR reads, TCRdb called clonotypes with MiXCR, one entry per CDR3 protein. The repertoire holds over 80,000 distinct CDR3 sequences, with approximately 95% as singletons. This clonotype was sampled from a human donor with Susac syndrome. The chain links TRBV12-3 or TRBV12-4 to TRBJ2-2; D unresolved. The sample consisted of CD8+ T cells from PBMCs. CDR3 coding DNA: TGTGCCAGCCAAACCCCCGCGATGGGCGGGAACACCGGGGAGCTGTTTTTT. It specifies CASQTPAMGGNTGELFF.